These T cell receptor beta chains were read from a single sample in a study of blood T cell repertoires in COVID-19. The protocol was immunoSEQ multiplex PCR, while the TCRdb copy is restricted to in-frame clones and leaves out a portion. Found here are fewer than 250,000 clones, around 84% of them singletons; the top ten hold approximately 10%. Specimen: peripheral blood. The source is a woman aged 80 or over with COVID-19, enrolled during active disease. The CDR3 runs from the conserved cysteine through the conserved F or W. Fields, in order: V gene, J gene, D gene, clone size, CDR3 protein, CDR3 DNA. D genes are given only for firm matches. Expanded clones are given a class, and other clones once, few, many or no size at all.

TRBV9	TRBJ2-7	.	.	CASSVEAGRTYEQYF	TGTGCCAGCAGCGTAGAGGCAGGGCGAACCTACGAGCAGTACTTC
TRBV29-1	TRBJ2-3	.	.	CSVVADYTDTQYF	TGCAGCGTTGTAGCGGACTACACAGATACGCAGTATTTT
TRBV5-1	TRBJ1-1	TRBD1	.	CASSLGQGTIETEAFF	TGCGCCAGCAGCTTGGGACAGGGGACGATTGAAACTGAAGCTTTCTTT
TRBV6-6	TRBJ1-2	.	.	CASSEIRSMSDYTF	TGTGCCAGCAGTGAGATAAGATCTATGAGTGACTACACCTTC
TRBV28	TRBJ1-6	TRBD1	.	CASSPYGQGASSYNSPLHF	TGTGCCAGCAGTCCTTACGGACAGGGGGCGAGCTCCTATAATTCACCCCTCCACTTT
TRBV5-1	TRBJ1-3	.	.	CASSLGPRGSGNTIYF	TGCGCCAGCAGCTTGGGGCCCAGGGGCTCTGGAAACACCATATATTTT
TRBV15	TRBJ2-1	.	.	CATSRFRGTVPYNEQFF	TGTGCCACCAGCAGATTCCGCGGGACTGTCCCCTACAATGAGCAGTTCTTC
TRBV5-1	TRBJ1-2	.	.	CASSLNGGPNFYGYTF	TGCGCCAGCAGCTTGAACGGGGGACCCAATTTCTATGGCTACACCTTC
TRBV7-9	TRBJ2-3	.	once	CAMQRLLSTDTQYF	TGTGCCATGCAACGCCTACTTAGCACAGATACGCAGTATTTT
TRBV11-3	TRBJ2-5	TRBD1	.	CASSPGTGTQRETQYF	TGTGCCAGCAGCCCCGGGACAGGGACCCAGAGGGAGACCCAGTACTTC
TRBV2	TRBJ2-1	TRBD2	.	CASIFSTSGNEQFF	TGTGCCAGCATCTTTAGCACTAGCGGCAATGAGCAGTTCTTC
TRBV27	TRBJ1-2	TRBD1	.	CASKEGAYDYGYTF	TGTGCCAGCAAAGAGGGGGCGTACGACTATGGCTACACCTTC
TRBV2	TRBJ2-5	TRBD2	.	CASSGSGGRQETQYF	TGTGCCAGCAGTGGTAGCGGGGGGCGTCAAGAGACCCAGTACTTC
TRBV27	TRBJ2-7	TRBD2	few	CASRTSGSYEQYF	TGTGCCAGTCGGACTAGCGGCTCCTACGAGCAGTACTTC
TRBV5-1	TRBJ1-1	.	.	CASSSGGSGTEAFF	TGCGCCAGCAGCTCTGGGGGGAGTGGGACTGAAGCTTTCTTT
TRBV6-5	TRBJ1-2	.	.	CASRQTNYGYTF	TGTGCCAGCAGACAGACCAACTATGGCTACACCTTC
TRBV28	TRBJ2-3	.	few	CASSLGGSGSTDTQYF	TGTGCCAGCAGTTTAGGGGGCTCCGGTAGCACAGATACGCAGTATTTT
TRBV7-7	TRBJ1-1	TRBD1	once	CASSRQGITEAFF	TGTGCCAGCAGTCGACAGGGAATCACTGAAGCTTTCTTT
TRBV4-2	TRBJ1-5	.	.	CASSQAPTYQPQHF	TGTGCCAGCAGCCAAGCGCCGACATATCAGCCCCAGCATTTT
TRBV6-2/TRBV6-3	TRBJ1-5	TRBD1	.	CASSYPGTVYQPQHF	TGTGCCAGCAGTTACCCGGGGACAGTTTATCAGCCCCAGCATTTT
TRBV3-1/TRBV3-2	TRBJ1-1	.	once	CASSSRGESNTEAFF	TGTGCCAGCAGCTCGCGTGGAGAGTCGAACACTGAAGCTTTCTTT
TRBV5-1	TRBJ2-5	TRBD1	.	CASSFDRGGETQYF	TGCGCCAGCAGCTTCGACAGGGGTGGCGAGACCCAGTACTTC
TRBV7-6	TRBJ2-7	TRBD1	.	CASSYGRDRDYEQYF	TGTGCCAGCAGCTACGGCCGGGACAGGGACTACGAGCAGTACTTC
TRBV11-3	TRBJ1-1	.	once	CASSLYSGEAFF	TGTGCCAGCAGCTTATATTCGGGTGAAGCTTTCTTT
TRBV19	TRBJ1-5	TRBD1	.	CASSIETGGNSNQPQHF	TGTGCCAGTAGTATAGAGACAGGGGGCAATAGCAATCAGCCCCAGCATTTT
TRBV18	TRBJ2-3	.	.	CASSTLADTQYF	TGTGCCAGCTCCACTCTAGCAGATACGCAGTATTTT
TRBV6-2/TRBV6-3	TRBJ2-4	TRBD2	.	CASSYLGGGRNIQYF	TGTGCCAGCAGTTACTTAGGCGGGGGGAGAAACATTCAGTACTTC
TRBV18	TRBJ2-1	TRBD2	.	CASSRSSGGYGNEQFF	TGTGCCAGCTCACGTTCGAGCGGGGGGTACGGAAATGAGCAGTTCTTC
TRBV6-7	TRBJ1-2	TRBD1	.	CASSYRHRGLGYTF	TGTGCCAGCAGTTACCGGCACAGGGGGCTAGGCTACACCTTC
TRBV28	TRBJ2-2	.	once	CASSFGGLGTGELFF	TGTGCCAGCAGTTTCGGGGGGCTGGGTACCGGGGAGCTGTTTTTT
TRBV10-3	TRBJ2-5	TRBD2	.	CAISEGLAGTQETQYF	TGTGCCATCAGTGAGGGGCTAGCGGGGACCCAAGAGACCCAGTACTTC
TRBV6-5	TRBJ2-5	TRBD1	.	CASSATGVQQETQYF	TGTGCCAGCAGCGCCACAGGGGTCCAACAAGAGACCCAGTACTTC
TRBV2	TRBJ2-5	TRBD1	.	CASSGGSKGAQETQYF	TGTGCCAGCAGTGGGGGGTCGAAGGGGGCGCAGGAGACCCAGTACTTC
TRBV5-1	TRBJ2-1	.	.	CASSLAGRAGNEQFF	TGCGCCAGCAGCTTGGCCGGCAGGGCTGGGAATGAGCAGTTCTTC
TRBV10-3	TRBJ1-1	.	.	CAVSESSTEAFF	TGTGCCGTGTCGGAGTCGAGCACTGAAGCTTTCTTT
TRBV13	TRBJ1-2	.	.	CASSLREYYGYTF	TGTGCCAGCAGCCTCCGAGAGTATTATGGCTACACCTTC
TRBV5-1	TRBJ1-2	.	.	CASSLSGNVDYGYTF	TGCGCCAGCAGCTTGTCAGGGAACGTAGACTATGGCTACACCTTC
TRBV6-6	TRBJ2-1	TRBD2	.	CASLGGEVYPYNEQFF	TGTGCCAGCCTGGGGGGGGAGGTTTACCCCTACAATGAGCAGTTCTTC
TRBV20-1	TRBJ1-1	.	.	CSENGNTEAFF	TGCAGTGAGAACGGGAACACTGAAGCTTTCTTT
TRBV7-9	TRBJ2-3	TRBD1	.	CASSSTGSTDTQYF	TGTGCCAGCAGCTCGACAGGGAGCACAGATACGCAGTATTTT
TRBV29-1	TRBJ1-1	.	.	CSVYESGWAFF	TGCAGCGTTTATGAATCAGGTTGGGCTTTCTTT